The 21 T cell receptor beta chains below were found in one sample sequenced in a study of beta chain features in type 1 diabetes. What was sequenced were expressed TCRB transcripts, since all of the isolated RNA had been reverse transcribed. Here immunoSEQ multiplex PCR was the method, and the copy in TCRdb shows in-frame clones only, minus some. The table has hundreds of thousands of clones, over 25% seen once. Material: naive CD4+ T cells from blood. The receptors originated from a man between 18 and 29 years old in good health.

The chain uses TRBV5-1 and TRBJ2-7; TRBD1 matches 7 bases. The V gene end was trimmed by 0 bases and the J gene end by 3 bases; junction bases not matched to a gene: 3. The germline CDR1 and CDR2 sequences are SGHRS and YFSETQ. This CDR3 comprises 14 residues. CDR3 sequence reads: CASSLEGTVYEQYF. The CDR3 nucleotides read TGCGCCAGCAGCTTGGAAGGGACAGTCTACGAGCAGTACTTC.

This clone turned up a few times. The CDR3 DNA reads as TGTGCCAGCAGCCCCCAACCGGTTGGGGCCAACGTCCTGACTTTC. Protein sequence: CASSPQPVGANVLTF. The V and J genes are TRBV9 and TRBJ2-6; D ambiguous. V lost 4 bases and J lost 3, with 11 bases in between. CDR3 length equals 15 residues. Germline lookup yields CDR1 SGDLS and CDR2 YYNGEE.

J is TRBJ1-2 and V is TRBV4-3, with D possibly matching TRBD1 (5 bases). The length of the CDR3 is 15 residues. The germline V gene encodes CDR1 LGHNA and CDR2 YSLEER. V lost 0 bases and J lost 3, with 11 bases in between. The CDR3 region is CASSQEYRRDYGYTF. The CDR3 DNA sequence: TGCGCCAGCAGCCAAGAGTACAGGAGGGACTATGGCTACACCTTC.

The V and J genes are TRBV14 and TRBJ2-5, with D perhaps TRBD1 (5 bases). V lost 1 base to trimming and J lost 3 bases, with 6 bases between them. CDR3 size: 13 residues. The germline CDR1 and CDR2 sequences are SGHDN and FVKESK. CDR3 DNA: TGTGCCAGCAGCCAAGGGACAAAAGAGACCCAGTACTTC. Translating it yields CASSQGTKETQYF.

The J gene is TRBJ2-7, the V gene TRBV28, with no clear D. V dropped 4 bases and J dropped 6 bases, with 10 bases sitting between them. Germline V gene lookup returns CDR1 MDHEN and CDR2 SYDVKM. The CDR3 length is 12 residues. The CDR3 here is CASSSSPFEQYF. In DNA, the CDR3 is TGTGCCAGCAGTTCAAGCCCCTTCGAGCAGTACTTC.

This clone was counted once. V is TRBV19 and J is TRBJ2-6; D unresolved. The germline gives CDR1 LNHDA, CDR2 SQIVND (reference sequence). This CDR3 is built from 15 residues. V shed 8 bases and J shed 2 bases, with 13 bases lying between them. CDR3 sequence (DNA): TGTGCCAGTGCCCCCGGCAGGCCTGGGGCCAACGTCCTGACTTTC. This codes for CASAPGRPGANVLTF.

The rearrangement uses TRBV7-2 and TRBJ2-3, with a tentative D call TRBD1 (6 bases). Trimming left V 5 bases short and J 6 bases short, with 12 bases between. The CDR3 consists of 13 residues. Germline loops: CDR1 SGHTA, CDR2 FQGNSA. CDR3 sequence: CASSGHRVDTQYF. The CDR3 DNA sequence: TGTGCCAGCAGCGGGCACAGGGTTGATACGCAGTATTTT. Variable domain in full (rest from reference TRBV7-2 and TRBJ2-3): GAGVSQSPSNKVTEKGKDVELRCDPISGHTALYWYRQSLGQGLEFLIYFQGNSAPDKSGLPSDRFSAERTGGSVSTLTIQRTQQEDSAVYLCASSGHRVDTQYFGPGTRLTVL.

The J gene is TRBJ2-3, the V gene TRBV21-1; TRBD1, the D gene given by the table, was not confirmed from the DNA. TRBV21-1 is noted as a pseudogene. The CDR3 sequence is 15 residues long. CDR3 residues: CASRNDRAGTDTQYF. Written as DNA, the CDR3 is TGTGCCAGCAGAAACGACAGGGCAGGGACAGATACGCAGTATTTT.

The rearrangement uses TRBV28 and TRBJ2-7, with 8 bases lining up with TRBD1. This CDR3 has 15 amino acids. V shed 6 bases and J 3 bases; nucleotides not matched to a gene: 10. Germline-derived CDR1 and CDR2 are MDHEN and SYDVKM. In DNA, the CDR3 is TGTGCCAGCAGAGGTACCGGGACAGGCTACTACGAGCAGTACTTC. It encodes CASRGTGTGYYEQYF.

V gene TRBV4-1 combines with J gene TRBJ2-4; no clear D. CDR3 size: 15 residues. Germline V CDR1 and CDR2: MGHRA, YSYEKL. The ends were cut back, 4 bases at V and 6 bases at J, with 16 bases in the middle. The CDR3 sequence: CASSRNSAFANIQYF. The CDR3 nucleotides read TGCGCCAGCAGCCGGAACAGCGCATTCGCAAACATTCAGTACTTC.

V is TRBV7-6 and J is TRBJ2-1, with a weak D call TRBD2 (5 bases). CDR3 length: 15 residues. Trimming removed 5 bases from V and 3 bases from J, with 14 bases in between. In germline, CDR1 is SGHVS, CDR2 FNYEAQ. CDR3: CASSPLSGSYNEQFF. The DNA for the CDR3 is TGTGCCAGCAGCCCTCTCTCGGGAAGCTACAATGAGCAGTTCTTC. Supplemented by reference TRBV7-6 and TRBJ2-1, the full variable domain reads GAGVSQSPRYKVTKRGQDVALRCDPISGHVSLYWYRQALGQGPEFLTYFNYEAQQDKSGLPNDRFSAERPEGSISTLTIQRTEQRDSAMYRCASSPLSGSYNEQFFGPGTRLTVL.

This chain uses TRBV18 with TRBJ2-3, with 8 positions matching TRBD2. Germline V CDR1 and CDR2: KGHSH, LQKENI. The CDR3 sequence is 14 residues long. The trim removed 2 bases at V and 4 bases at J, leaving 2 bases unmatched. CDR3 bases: TGTGCCAGCTCACCAACGGGAGGGGCAGATACGCAGTATTTT. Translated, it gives CASSPTGGADTQYF.

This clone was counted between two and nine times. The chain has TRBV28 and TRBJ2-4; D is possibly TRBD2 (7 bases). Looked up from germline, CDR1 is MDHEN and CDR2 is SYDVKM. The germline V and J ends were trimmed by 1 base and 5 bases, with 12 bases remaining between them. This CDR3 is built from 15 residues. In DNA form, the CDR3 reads TGTGCCAGCAGTTTATCGCCGGGGGGCGAAAACATTCAGTACTTC. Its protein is CASSLSPGGENIQYF.

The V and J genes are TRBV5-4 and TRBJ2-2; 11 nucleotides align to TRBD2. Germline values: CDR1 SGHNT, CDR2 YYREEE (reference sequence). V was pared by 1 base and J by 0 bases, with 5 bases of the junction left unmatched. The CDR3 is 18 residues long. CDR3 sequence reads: CASSLHALAGANTGELFF. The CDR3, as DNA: TGTGCCAGCAGCTTGCACGCACTAGCGGGAGCGAACACCGGGGAGCTGTTTTTT.

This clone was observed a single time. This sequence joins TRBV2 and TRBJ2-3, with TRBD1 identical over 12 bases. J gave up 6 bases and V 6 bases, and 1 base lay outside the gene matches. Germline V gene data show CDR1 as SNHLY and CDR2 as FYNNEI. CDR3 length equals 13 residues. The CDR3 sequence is CASRGQGADTQYF. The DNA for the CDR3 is TGTGCCAGCAGGGGACAGGGGGCGGATACGCAGTATTTT.

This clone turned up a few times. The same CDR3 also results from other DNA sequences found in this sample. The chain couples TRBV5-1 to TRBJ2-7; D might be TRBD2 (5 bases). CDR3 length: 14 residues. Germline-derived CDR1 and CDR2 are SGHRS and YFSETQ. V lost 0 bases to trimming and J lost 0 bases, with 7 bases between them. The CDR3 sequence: CASSLAGSSYEQYF. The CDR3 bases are TGCGCCAGCAGCTTGGCGGGGAGCTCCTACGAGCAGTACTTC.

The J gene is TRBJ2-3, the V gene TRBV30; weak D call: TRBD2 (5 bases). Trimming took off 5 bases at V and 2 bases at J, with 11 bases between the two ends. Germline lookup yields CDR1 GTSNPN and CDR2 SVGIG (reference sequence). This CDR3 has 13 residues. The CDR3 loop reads CAWGLIFTDTQYF. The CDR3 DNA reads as TGTGCCTGGGGACTTATATTCACAGATACGCAGTATTTT. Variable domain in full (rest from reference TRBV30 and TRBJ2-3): SQTIHQWPATLVQPVGSPLSLECTVEGTSNPNLYWYRQAAGRGLQLLFYSVGIGQISSEVPQNLSASRPQDRQFILSSKKLLLSDSGFYLCAWGLIFTDTQYFGPGTRLTVL.

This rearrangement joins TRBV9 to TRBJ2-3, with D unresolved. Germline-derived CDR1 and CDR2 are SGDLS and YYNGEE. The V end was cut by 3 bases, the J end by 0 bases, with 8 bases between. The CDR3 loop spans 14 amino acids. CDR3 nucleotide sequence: TGTGCCAGCAGCGGACGCTTGAGCACAGATACGCAGTATTTT. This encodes CASSGRLSTDTQYF.

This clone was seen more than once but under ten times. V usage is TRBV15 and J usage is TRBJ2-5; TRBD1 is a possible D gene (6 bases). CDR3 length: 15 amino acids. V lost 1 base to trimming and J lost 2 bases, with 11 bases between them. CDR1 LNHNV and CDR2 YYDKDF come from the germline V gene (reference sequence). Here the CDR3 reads CATSRGQAIQETQYF. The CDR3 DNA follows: TGTGCCACCAGCAGAGGACAGGCTATTCAAGAGACCCAGTACTTC.

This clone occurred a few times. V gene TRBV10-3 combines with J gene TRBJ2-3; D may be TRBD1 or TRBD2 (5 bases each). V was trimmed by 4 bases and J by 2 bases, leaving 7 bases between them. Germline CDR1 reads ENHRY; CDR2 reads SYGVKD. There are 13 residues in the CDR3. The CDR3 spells CAISGDPTDTQYF. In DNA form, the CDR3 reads TGTGCCATCAGTGGGGACCCCACAGATACGCAGTATTTT.

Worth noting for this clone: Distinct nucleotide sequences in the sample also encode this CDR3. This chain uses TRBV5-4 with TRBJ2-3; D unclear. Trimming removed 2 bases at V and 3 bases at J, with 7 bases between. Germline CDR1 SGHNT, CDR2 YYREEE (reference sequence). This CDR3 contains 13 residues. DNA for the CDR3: TGTGCCAGCAGCTTAAAAGCTACAGATACGCAGTATTTT. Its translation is CASSLKATDTQYF.